This TCR beta chain is from a study of blood T cell repertoires in COVID-19. Across the study: The origin of the acute and convalescent COVID-19 samples was the United States, Italy and Spain. T cells, B-cell-depleted T cells, or PBMCs supplied cDNA or gDNA.

As handled by the study authors: Amplified reference gene primers provided the basis for estimating nucleated cell counts. Method: immunoSEQ multiplex PCR; TCRdb's copy keeps in-frame clones and lacks some. That table furnishes V, J and clone size, whereas the DNA furnished D and trimming. The data hold approximately 240,000 clones, with 85% observed a single time. The germline CDR1 and CDR2 sequences are LGHDT and YNNKEL (reference sequence). The CDR3 runs 17 residues. Trimming took off 3 bases at V and 0 bases at J, with 15 bases between the two ends. The TCR sequence derives from an older woman with active or convalescent COVID-19. Sequenced input: peripheral blood. This sequence joins TRBV3-1 (or the pseudogene TRBV3-2) and TRBJ2-1, with D perhaps TRBD2 (5 bases). DNA for the CDR3: TGTGCCAGCAGCCATACCCTACTTGGGAGCTCCTACAATGAGCAGTTCTTC. Protein product: CASSHTLLGSSYNEQFF.